What follows are 25 T cell receptor beta chains derived from one specimen sequenced in a study of identical twins. From the 5' RACE reads, TCRdb called clonotypes with MiXCR, one entry per CDR3 protein. The data contain about 690,000 distinct CDR3 sequences, 20% to 25% of them singletons. A further study also used this sample, focusing on T cells expressing NK-cell markers.

The specimen sequenced was PBMCs. Receptor source: a woman under 30 in good health.

J is TRBJ2-3 and V is TRBV7-9, with 9 bases that match TRBD1. Trimming at V came to 8 bases and at J to 4 bases, leaving 10 bases not matched to a gene. Germline V gene lookup returns CDR1 SEHNR and CDR2 FQNEAQ (reference sequence). The CDR3 spans 15 residues. In DNA form, the CDR3 reads TGTGCCAGCGAATCCGGGACAGGGATCTCAGATACGCAGTATTTT. It translates to CASESGTGISDTQYF.

V and J are TRBV18 and TRBJ2-7; D is unresolved. Trimming cost V 6 bases and J 1 base, with 16 bases left between them. This CDR3 has 15 residues. CDR1 and CDR2 (germline): KGHSH, LQKENI. In DNA form, the CDR3 reads TGTGCCAGCTCCTACGATATTGGGATATCCTACGAGCAGTACTTC. It encodes CASSYDIGISYEQYF.

Many counts were recorded for this clonotype. The V and J genes are TRBV2 and TRBJ2-1; possibly TRBD2 for D (6 bases). Trimming removed 8 bases from V and 12 bases from J, with 11 bases in between. The V gene's germline CDR1 is SNHLY and CDR2 FYNNEI. This CDR3 has 10 residues. CDR3 DNA: TGTGCCAGCGCTTGGGACTCGCAGTTCTTC. Its protein product is CASAWDSQFF.

The chain recombines TRBV25-1 with TRBJ2-6, with 7 bases that match TRBD1. There are 18 residues in the CDR3. Germline V CDR1 and CDR2: MGHDK, SYGVNS. The J segment lost 3 bases and the V segment lost 3 bases, leaving 11 bases of the junction unmatched. CDR3 nucleotide sequence: TGTGCCAGCAGTGATCGACAGGGTGCTTACAGTGGGGCCAACGTCCTGACTTTC. This encodes CASSDRQGAYSGANVLTF.

V and J are TRBV10-3 and TRBJ1-1, with 9 bases matching TRBD1. This CDR3 has 15 residues. The V gene end was trimmed by 2 bases and the J gene end by 4 bases; junction bases not matched to a gene: 5. Germline V gene sequence: CDR1 ENHRY, CDR2 SYGVKD. The CDR3 DNA follows: TGTGCCATCAGTGAGGGACAGGGGAGATTCACTGAAGCTTTCTTT. Translated, it gives CAISEGQGRFTEAFF.

This clonotype was recorded a few times. This chain connects TRBV20-1 to TRBJ2-5; 9 bases agree with TRBD2. CDR3 length: 14 amino acids. Trimming removed 5 bases from V and 3 bases from J; junction bases left unmatched: 7. CDR1 is DFQATT, CDR2 SNEGSKA, per germline (reference sequence). The CDR3 DNA follows: TGCAGTGCTCAAACCGGACTAGCGAAAGAGACCCAGTACTTC. Protein: CSAQTGLAKETQYF.

The gene calls are TRBV29-1 and TRBJ2-1, with D possibly matching TRBD2 (5 bases). CDR1 SQVTM and CDR2 ANQGSEA come from the germline V gene. The CDR3 spans 13 residues. Trimming took 2 bases from V and 8 from J, leaving 13 bases between them. Here the CDR3 DNA reads TGCAGCGTTGAAACGTTAGAGGGCGATGAGCAGTTCTTC. As protein: CSVETLEGDEQFF.

This clonotype occurred a few times. J is TRBJ2-7 and V is TRBV20-1, with D perhaps given as TRBD1 or TRBD2 (5 bases each). Germline CDR1 is DFQATT and CDR2 is SNEGSKA (reference sequence). V lost 1 base, J lost 6 bases, and 10 bases lay in between. There are 12 residues in the CDR3. The CDR3 DNA reads as TGCAGTGCTAGAGCTACTGGGGGCGAGCAGTACTTC. This gives the protein CSARATGGEQYF.

The genes are TRBV29-1 and TRBJ1-2; 7 nucleotides match TRBD1. The CDR3 is 13 residues long. Germline assignment: CDR1 SQVTM and CDR2 ANQGSEA. V lost 6 bases to trimming and J lost 5 bases; unmatched junction nucleotides: 9. In nucleotides, the CDR3 is TGCAGCGTGGCAGACAGGGTCTGGTATGGCTACACCTTC. Encoded protein: CSVADRVWYGYTF.

V and J are TRBV5-1 and TRBJ2-7; tentatively, D is TRBD2 (6 bases). The V end was cut by 0 bases, the J end by 0 bases, with 10 bases between. The CDR3 contains 15 residues. Germline CDR1 SGHRS, CDR2 YFSETQ. CDR3 loop: CASSLDGSSSYEQYF. CDR3 DNA sequence: TGCGCCAGCAGCTTGGACGGGAGTAGCTCCTACGAGCAGTACTTC.

The V call is TRBV12-5, the J call TRBJ2-3; tentatively, D is TRBD2 (6 bases). The germline V and J ends were trimmed by 6 bases and 0 bases, with 10 bases remaining between them. There are 14 residues in the CDR3. CDR1 is LGHNT, CDR2 FRNRAP, per germline. The CDR3 nucleotides are TGTGCTAGTGGGTGGGGGACTAGCACAGATACGCAGTATTTT. Translated, it gives CASGWGTSTDTQYF.

This chain connects TRBV5-1 to TRBJ2-7; D is perhaps TRBD1 or TRBD2 (6 bases each). Trimming shortened V by 3 bases and J by 4 bases, and 17 bases separated the two germline ends. The CDR3 spans 15 residues. Germline CDR1 is SGHRS and CDR2 is YFSETQ. This CDR3 reads CASSSQGGRGYEQYF. The CDR3 DNA is TGCGCCAGCAGCTCCCAAGGGGGACGGGGGTACGAGCAGTACTTC.

In DNA form, the CDR3 reads TGCGCCAGCAGCTTGCAGACAGGGGGGACAGATACGCAGTATTTT. The encoded protein is CASSLQTGGTDTQYF. The V call is TRBV5-1, the J call TRBJ2-3; 9 bases match TRBD1. CDR3 length: 15 amino acids. Germline lookup yields CDR1 SGHRS and CDR2 YFSETQ. V lost 1 base, J lost 3 bases, and 3 bases stayed unmatched. The full variable domain, rest sourced from reference TRBV5-1 and TRBJ2-3, is KAGVTQTPRYLIKTRGQQVTLSCSPISGHRSVSWYQQTPGQGLQFLFEYFSETQRNKGNFPGRFSGRQFSNSRSEMNVSTLELGDSALYLCASSLQTGGTDTQYFGPGTRLTVL.

This clonotype was observed a few times. The junction does not match germline at one end; this may be a read error. The chain joins TRBV29-1 to TRBJ2-5; no clear D. The CDR3 runs 10 residues. Germline V gene sequence: CDR1 SQVTM, CDR2 ANQGSEA. CDR3 protein: CSVQEETQYF. In DNA form, the CDR3 reads TGCAGCGTTCAAGAGGAGACCCAGTACTTC.

This clonotype was counted at least ten times. This chain uses TRBV24-1 with TRBJ2-1; D is unresolved. V gave up 1 base and J gave up 7 bases, with 4 bases separating them. This CDR3 region has 12 residues. Germline V gene lookup returns CDR1 KGHDR and CDR2 SFDVKD. The CDR3 DNA is TGTGCCACCAGTGATTTTACGAATGAGCAGTTCTTC. It translates to CATSDFTNEQFF.

This clonotype has only a few counts. The J gene is TRBJ2-3, the V gene TRBV12-3 or TRBV12-4, with D unclear. V was cut by 1 base and J by 7 bases, with 12 bases left in between. This CDR3 has 14 amino acids. The CDR3 loop reads CASSLVGMVNTQYF. DNA of the CDR3: TGTGCCAGCAGTTTAGTAGGGATGGTGAATACGCAGTATTTT.

This clonotype was seen a few times. This rearrangement joins TRBV29-1 to TRBJ2-5; 8 nucleotides agree with TRBD1. Looked up from germline, CDR1 is SQVTM and CDR2 is ANQGSEA. This CDR3 is built from 12 residues. The ends lost 6 bases at V and 3 bases at J; junction bases unmatched: 3. CDR3 sequence: CSVQTGEETQYF. The CDR3 DNA reads as TGCAGCGTACAGACAGGGGAAGAGACCCAGTACTTC.

This clonotype was detected only once. The chain couples TRBV6-2 or TRBV6-3 to TRBJ2-7, with 10 bases fitting TRBD2. V lost 8 bases to trimming and J lost 6 bases; unmatched junction nucleotides: 13. The CDR3 contains 15 residues. Germline V gene lookup returns CDR1 MNHEY and CDR2 SVGEGT. CDR3 sequence (DNA): TGTGCCAGCTGGACCATAGCGGGAGGAGGAGGCGAGCAGTACTTC. It encodes CASWTIAGGGGEQYF.

This clonotype was picked up a small number of times. The chain joins TRBV12-5 to TRBJ2-3; D is uncertain. Trimming pared 6 bases from V and 2 bases from J, leaving 15 bases between. This CDR3 region has 15 residues. Germline CDR1 is LGHNT and CDR2 is FRNRAP. CDR3 sequence: CASGLRGRATDTQYF. In DNA, the CDR3 is TGTGCTAGTGGACTAAGAGGAAGGGCCACAGATACGCAGTATTTT. The full variable domain, in which reference TRBV12-5 and TRBJ2-3 provide the parts outside the CDR3, is DARVTQTPRHKVTEMGQEVTMRCQPILGHNTVFWYRQTMMQGLELLAYFRNRAPLDDSGMPKDRFSAEMPDATLATLKIQPSEPRDSAVYFCASGLRGRATDTQYFGPGTRLTVL.

This clonotype turned up a few times. V is TRBV4-3 and J is TRBJ2-7, with D perhaps TRBD1 or TRBD2 (5 bases each). Per the germline V gene, CDR1 is LGHNA and CDR2 is YSLEER. The CDR3 sequence is 16 residues long. Trimming took 2 bases from V and 6 from J, leaving 20 bases between them. The DNA for the CDR3 is TGCGCCAGCAGCCAACAATTTGTAGGGACCCGAGTCGAGCAGTACTTC. Encoded protein: CASSQQFVGTRVEQYF.

This clonotype showed up just a few times. The chain couples TRBV5-1 to TRBJ2-5; D tentatively fits TRBD1 or TRBD2 (5 bases each). V gave up 4 bases and J gave up 4 bases, with 17 bases separating them. The CDR3 extends over 15 amino acids. The germline V gene encodes CDR1 SGHRS and CDR2 YFSETQ. The CDR3 loop reads CASSLMSGRGETQYF. The DNA of the CDR3 is TGCGCCAGCAGCCTCATGTCGGGGCGCGGAGAGACCCAGTACTTC.

This clonotype has only a few counts. The chain combines TRBV20-1 with TRBJ2-3, with D possibly being TRBD2 (5 bases). V was trimmed by 2 bases and J by 8 bases, leaving 17 bases between them. The CDR3 loop spans 14 amino acids. Per the germline V gene, CDR1 is DFQATT and CDR2 is SNEGSKA (reference sequence). DNA of the CDR3: TGCAGTGCTAGAATACGGGGAAGAAGTGGTACGCAGTATTTT. This sequence encodes CSARIRGRSGTQYF.

This clonotype was seen at least ten times. The chain has TRBV21-1 and TRBJ1-2; the DNA was not compared with TRBD1, the D call given in the table. TRBV21-1 is recorded as a pseudogene. This CDR3 contains 15 residues. The CDR3 nucleotides are TGTGCCAGCAGCTCCCGACAGGCTTTTGGCTATGGCTACACCTTC. It codes for CASSSRQAFGYGYTF.

This clonotype was recorded a few times. The rearrangement joins TRBV29-1 to TRBJ1-2, with D unresolved. Trimming removed 5 bases from V and 2 bases from J, with 15 bases in between. Germline lookup yields CDR1 SQVTM and CDR2 ANQGSEA. There are 14 residues in the CDR3. The CDR3 DNA reads as TGCAGCGTTCATTTGGGCGCGACGAACTATGGCTACACCTTC. Its protein is CSVHLGATNYGYTF.

This clonotype has at least ten counts. The chain combines TRBV6-5 with TRBJ1-1; 7 nucleotides agree with TRBD1. Trimming removed 7 bases from V and 4 bases from J; junction bases left unmatched: 12. This CDR3 comprises 15 residues. Per the germline V gene, CDR1 is MNHEY and CDR2 is SVGAGI. The CDR3 loop reads CASTSLDRAFTEAFF. DNA for the CDR3: TGTGCCAGCACTTCTCTCGACAGGGCCTTCACTGAAGCTTTCTTT.